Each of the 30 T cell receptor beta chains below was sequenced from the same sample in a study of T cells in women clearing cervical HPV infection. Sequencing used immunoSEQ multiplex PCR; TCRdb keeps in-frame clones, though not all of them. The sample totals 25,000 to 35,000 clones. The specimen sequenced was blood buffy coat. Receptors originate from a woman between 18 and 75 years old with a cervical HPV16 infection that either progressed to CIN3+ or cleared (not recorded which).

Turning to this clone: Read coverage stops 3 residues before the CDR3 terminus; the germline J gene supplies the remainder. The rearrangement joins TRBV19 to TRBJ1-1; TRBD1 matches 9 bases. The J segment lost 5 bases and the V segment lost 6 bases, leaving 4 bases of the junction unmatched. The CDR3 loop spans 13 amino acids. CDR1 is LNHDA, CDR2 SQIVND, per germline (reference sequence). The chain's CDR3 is CASSGTGSTEAFF. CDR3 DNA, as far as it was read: TGTGCCAGTAGCGGGACAGGGAGTACTGAA.

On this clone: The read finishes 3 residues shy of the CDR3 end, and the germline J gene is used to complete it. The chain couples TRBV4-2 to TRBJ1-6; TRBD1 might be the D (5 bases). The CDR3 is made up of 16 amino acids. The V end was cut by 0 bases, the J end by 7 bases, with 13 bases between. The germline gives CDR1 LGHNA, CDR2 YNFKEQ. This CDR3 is CASSQEPGRVNSPLHF. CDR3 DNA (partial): TGTGCCAGCAGCCAAGAACCGGGCAGGGTGAATTCACCC.

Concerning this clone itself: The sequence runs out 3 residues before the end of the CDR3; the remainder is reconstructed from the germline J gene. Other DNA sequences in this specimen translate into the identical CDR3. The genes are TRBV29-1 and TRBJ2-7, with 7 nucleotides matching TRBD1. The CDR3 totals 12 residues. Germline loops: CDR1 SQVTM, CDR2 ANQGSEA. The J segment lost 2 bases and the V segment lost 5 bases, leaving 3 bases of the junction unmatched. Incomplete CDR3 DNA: TGCAGCGTTTGGACAGGTACCTACGAG. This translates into CSVWTGTYE. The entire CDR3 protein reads CSVWTGTYEQYF.

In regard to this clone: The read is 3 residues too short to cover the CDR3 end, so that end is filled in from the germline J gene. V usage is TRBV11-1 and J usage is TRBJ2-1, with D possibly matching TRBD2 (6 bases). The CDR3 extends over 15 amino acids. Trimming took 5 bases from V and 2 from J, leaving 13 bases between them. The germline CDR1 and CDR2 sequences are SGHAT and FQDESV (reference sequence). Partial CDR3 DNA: TGTGCCAGCAGCCGGGACTTTGGTGCCTACAATGAG. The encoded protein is CASSRDFGAYNE. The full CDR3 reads CASSRDFGAYNEQFF.

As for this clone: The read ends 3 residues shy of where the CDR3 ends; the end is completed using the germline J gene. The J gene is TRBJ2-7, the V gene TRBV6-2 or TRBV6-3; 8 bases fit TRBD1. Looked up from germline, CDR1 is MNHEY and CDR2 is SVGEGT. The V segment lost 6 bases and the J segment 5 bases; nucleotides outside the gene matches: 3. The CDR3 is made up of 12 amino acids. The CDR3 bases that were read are TGTGCCAGCAGCGACAGGGGCCACGAG. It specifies CASSDRGHE. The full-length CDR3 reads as CASSDRGHEQYF.

This CDR3 reads CASSFLAGDSTGELFF. CDR3 DNA, as far as it was read: TGCGCCAGCAGCTTCCTAGCGGGAGACAGCACCGGGGAG. V is TRBV5-1 and J is TRBJ2-2; 10 positions agree with TRBD2. The missing CDR3 end, 3 residues past where the read stops, is filled in from the germline J gene. Per germline, CDR1 SGHRS and CDR2 YFSETQ. CDR3 length: 16 amino acids. The V segment lost 2 bases and the J segment 4 bases; nucleotides outside the gene matches: 5.

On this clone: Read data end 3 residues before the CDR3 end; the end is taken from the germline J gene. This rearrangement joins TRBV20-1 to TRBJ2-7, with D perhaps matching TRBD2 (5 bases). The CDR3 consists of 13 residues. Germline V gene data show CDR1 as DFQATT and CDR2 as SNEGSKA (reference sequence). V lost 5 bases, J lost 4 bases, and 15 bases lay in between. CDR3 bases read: TGCAGTGCTTCAGTCCGGGGAATATACGAG. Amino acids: CSASVRGIYE. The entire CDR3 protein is CSASVRGIYEQYF.

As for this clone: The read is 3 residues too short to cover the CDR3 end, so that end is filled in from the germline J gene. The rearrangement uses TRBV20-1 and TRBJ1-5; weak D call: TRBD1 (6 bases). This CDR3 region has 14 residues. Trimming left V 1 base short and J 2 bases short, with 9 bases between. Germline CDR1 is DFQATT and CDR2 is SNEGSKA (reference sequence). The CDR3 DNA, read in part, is TGCAGTGCTAGAGCGGGGGGCCGCAATCAGCCC. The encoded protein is CSARAGGRNQP. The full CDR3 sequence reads CSARAGGRNQPQHF.

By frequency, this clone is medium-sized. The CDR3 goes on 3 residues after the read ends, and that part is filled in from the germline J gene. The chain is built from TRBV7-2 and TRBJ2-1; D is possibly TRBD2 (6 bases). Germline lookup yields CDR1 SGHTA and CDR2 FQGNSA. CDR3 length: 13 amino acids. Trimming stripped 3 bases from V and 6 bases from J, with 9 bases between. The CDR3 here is CASSLSGFNEQFF. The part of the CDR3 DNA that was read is TGTGCCAGCAGCTTGAGCGGGTTCAATGAG. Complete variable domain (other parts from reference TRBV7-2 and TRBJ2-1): GAGVSQSPSNKVTEKGKDVELRCDPISGHTALYWYRQSLGQGLEFLIYFQGNSAPDKSGLPSDRFSAERTGGSVSTLTIQRTQQEDSAVYLCASSLSGFNEQFFGPGTRLTVL.

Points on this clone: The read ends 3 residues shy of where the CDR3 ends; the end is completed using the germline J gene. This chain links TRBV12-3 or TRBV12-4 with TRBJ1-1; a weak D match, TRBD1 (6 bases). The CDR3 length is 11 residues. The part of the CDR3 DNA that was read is TGTGCCAGCAGTTTAAGACAGGTG. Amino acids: CASSLRQV. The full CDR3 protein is CASSLRQVAFF.

This CDR3 is CAWSDAGGSYEQYF. The sequenced CDR3 bases are TGTGCCTGGAGTGACGCAGGGGGTTCCTACGAG. J is TRBJ2-7 and V is TRBV30, with 7 bases lining up with TRBD1. The read falls 3 residues short of the CDR3 end, and the missing part is taken from the germline J gene. V shed 1 base and J 1 base; nucleotides not matched to a gene: 4. From germline, CDR1 is GTSNPN and CDR2 SVGIG (reference sequence). CDR3 length: 14 residues.

The DNA read from the CDR3 is TGTGCCAGCAGCAAAGAACCAGGGCGCGAG. Encoded protein: CASSKEPGRE. The entire CDR3 reads CASSKEPGREQYF. V and J are TRBV7-6 and TRBJ2-7, with TRBD1 as a possible D gene (5 bases). Read sequence stops 3 residues before the CDR3 end, and the germline J gene provides the missing end. The CDR3 sequence is 13 residues long. The V and J ends lost 5 bases and 6 bases respectively, with 14 bases between them. Germline loops: CDR1 SGHVS, CDR2 FNYEAQ.

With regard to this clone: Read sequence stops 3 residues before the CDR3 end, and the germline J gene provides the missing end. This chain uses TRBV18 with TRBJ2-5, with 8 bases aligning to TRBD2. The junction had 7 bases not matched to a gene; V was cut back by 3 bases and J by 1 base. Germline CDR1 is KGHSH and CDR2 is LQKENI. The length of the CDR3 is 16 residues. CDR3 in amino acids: CASSPRAGGTQETQYF. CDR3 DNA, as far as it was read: TGTGCCAGCTCACCCCGGGCGGGGGGCACCCAAGAGACC.

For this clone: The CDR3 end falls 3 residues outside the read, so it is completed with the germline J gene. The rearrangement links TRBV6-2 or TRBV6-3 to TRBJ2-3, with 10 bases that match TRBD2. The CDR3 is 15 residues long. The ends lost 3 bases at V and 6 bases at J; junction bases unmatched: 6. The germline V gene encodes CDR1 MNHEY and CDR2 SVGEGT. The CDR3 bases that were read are TGTGCCAGCAGTTATGTCCAGCGGGGGGGGGATACG. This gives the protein CASSYVQRGGDT. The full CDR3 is CASSYVQRGGDTQYF.

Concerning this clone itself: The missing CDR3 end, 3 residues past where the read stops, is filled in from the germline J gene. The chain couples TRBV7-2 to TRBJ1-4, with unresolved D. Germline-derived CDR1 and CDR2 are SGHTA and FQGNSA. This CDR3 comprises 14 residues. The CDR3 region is CASSFRTDNSPLFF. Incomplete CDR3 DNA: TGTGCCAGCAGCTTCCGTACTGATAATTCACCA.

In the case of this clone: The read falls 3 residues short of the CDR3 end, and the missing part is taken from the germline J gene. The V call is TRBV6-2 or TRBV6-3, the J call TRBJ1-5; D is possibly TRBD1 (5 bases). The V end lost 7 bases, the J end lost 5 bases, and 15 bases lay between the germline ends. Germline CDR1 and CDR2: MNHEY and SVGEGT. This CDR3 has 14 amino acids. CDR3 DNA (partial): TGTGCCAGCACCTACGCCAGGGCGGATCAGCCC. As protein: CASTYARADQP. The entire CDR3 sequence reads CASTYARADQPQHF.

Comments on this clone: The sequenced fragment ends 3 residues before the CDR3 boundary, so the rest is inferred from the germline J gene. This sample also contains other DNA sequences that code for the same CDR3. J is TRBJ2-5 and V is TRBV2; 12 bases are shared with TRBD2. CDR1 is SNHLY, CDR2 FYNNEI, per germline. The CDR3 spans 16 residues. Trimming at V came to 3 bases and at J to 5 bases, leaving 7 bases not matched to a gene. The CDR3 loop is CASSESSGGALETQYF. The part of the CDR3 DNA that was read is TGTGCCAGCAGTGAGTCTAGCGGGGGGGCCTTGGAGACC.

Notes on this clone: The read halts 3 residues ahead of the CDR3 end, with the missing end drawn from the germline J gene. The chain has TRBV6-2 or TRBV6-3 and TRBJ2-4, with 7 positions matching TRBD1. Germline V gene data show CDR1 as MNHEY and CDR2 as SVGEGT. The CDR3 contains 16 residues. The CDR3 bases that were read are TGTGCCAGCAGCACCCCACGACAGGGAGCCCTCTATGGT. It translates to CASSTPRQGALYG. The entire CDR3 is CASSTPRQGALYGQYF.

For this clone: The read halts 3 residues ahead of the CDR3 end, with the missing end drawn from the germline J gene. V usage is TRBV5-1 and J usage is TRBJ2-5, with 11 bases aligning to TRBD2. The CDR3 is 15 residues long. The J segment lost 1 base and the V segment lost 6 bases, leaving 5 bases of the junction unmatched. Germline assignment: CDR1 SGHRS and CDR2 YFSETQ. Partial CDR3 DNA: TGCGCCAGCACACGAGGGACTAGCGGCCAAGAGACC. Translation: CASTRGTSGQET. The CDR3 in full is CASTRGTSGQETQYF.

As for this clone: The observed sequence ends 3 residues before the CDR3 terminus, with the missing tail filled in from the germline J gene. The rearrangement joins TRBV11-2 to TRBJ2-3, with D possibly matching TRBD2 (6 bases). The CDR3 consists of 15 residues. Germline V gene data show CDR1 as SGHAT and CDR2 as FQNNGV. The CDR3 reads CASTSELASQETQYF. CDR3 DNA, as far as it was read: TGTGCCAGCACCTCCGAACTAGCTTCTCAAGAGACG. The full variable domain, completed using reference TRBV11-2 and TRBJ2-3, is EAGVAQSPRYKIIEKRQSVAFWCNPISGHATLYWYQQILGQGPKLLIQFQNNGVVDDSQLPKDRFSAERLKGVDSTLKIQPAKLEDSAVYLCASTSELASQETQYFGPGTRLTVL.

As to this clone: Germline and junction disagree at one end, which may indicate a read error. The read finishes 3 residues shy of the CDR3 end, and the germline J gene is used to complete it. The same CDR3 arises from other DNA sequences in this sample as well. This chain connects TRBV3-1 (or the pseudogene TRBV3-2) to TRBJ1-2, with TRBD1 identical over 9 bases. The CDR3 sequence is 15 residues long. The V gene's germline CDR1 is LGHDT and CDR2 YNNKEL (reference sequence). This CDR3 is CASSQETGGGYGYTF. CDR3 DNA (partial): TGTGCCAGCAGCCAGGAGACAGGGGGTGGCTATGGA.

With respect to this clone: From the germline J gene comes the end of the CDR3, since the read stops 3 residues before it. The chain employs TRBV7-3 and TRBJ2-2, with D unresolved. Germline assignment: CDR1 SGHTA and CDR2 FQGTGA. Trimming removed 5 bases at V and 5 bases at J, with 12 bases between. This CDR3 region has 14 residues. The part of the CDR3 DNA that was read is TGTGCCAGCAGCCCGTATCTAGGAACCGGGGAG. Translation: CASSPYLGTGE. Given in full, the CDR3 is CASSPYLGTGELFF.

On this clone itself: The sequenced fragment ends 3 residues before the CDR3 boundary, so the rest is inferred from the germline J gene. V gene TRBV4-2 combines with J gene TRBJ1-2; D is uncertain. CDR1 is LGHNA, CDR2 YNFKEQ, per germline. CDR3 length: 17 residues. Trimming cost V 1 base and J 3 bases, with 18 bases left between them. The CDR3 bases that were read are TGTGCCAGCAGCCAAGTGGTCCGACCGGGGAGTCACTATGGC. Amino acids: CASSQVVRPGSHYG. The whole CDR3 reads CASSQVVRPGSHYGYTF.

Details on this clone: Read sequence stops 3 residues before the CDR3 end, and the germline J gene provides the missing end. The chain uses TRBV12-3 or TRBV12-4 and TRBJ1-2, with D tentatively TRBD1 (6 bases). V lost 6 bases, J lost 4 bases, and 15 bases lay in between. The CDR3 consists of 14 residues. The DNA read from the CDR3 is TGTGCCAGCAGCGGGGGGGGCTACCTCTATGGC. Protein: CASSGGGYLYG. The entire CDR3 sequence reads CASSGGGYLYGYTF.

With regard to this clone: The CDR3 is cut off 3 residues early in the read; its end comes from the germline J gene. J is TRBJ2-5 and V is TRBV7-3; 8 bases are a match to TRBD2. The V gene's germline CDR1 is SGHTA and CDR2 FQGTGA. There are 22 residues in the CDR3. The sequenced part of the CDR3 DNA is TGTGCCAGCAGCTTAAGGCTGGGGACTAGACCATCAGGGGTGTTTGGCACAGATACC. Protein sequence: CASSLRLGTRPSGVFGTDT. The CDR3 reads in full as CASSLRLGTRPSGVFGTDTQYF.

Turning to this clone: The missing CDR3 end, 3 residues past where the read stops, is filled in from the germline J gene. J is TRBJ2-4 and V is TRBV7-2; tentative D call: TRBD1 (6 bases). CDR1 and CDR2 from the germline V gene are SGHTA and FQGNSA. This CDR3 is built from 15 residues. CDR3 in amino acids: CASSLRTASSYGQYF. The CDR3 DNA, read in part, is TGTGCCAGCAGCTTACGGACAGCCTCTTCATATGGT.

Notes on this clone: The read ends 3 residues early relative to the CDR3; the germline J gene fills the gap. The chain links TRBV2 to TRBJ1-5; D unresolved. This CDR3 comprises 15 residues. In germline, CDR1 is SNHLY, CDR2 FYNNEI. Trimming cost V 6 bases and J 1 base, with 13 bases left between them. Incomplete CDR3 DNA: TGTGCCAGCAGGCCTACAGAGCTCAGCAATCAGCCC. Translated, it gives CASRPTELSNQP. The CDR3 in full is CASRPTELSNQPQHF. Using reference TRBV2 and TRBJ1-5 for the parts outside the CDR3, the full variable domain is EPEVTQTPSHQVTQMGQEVILRCVPISNHLYFYWYRQILGQKVEFLVSFYNNEISEKSEIFDDQFSVERPDGSNFTLKIRSTKLEDSAMYFCASRPTELSNQPQHFGDGTRLSIL.

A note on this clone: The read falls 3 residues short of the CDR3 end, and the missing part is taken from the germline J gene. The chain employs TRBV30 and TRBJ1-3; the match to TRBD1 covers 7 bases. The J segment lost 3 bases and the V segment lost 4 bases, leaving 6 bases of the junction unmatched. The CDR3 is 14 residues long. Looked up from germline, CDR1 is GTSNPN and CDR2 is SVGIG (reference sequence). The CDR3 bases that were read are TGTGCCTGGACCATCGGGACAGTTGGAAACACC. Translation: CAWTIGTVGNT. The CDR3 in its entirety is CAWTIGTVGNTIYF. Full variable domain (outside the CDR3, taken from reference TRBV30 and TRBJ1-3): SQTIHQWPATLVQPVGSPLSLECTVEGTSNPNLYWYRQAAGRGLQLLFYSVGIGQISSEVPQNLSASRPQDRQFILSSKKLLLSDSGFYLCAWTIGTVGNTIYFGEGSWLTVV.

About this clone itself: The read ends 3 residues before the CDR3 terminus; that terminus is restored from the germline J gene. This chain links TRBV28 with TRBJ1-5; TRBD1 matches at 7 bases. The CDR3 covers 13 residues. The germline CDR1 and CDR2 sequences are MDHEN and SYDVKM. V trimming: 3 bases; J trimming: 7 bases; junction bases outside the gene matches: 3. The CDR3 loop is CASSFQGGQPQHF. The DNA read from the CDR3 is TGTGCCAGCAGTTTCCAGGGGGGACAGCCC.

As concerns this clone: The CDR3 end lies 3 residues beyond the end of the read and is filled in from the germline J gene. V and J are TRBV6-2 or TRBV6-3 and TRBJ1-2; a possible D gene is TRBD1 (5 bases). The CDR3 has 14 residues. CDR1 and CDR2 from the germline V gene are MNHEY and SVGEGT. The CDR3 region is CASSYGASEGDYTF. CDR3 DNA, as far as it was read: TGTGCCAGCAGTTACGGGGCTAGCGAGGGAGAC.